Listed below are T cell receptor beta chains from one sample, sequenced in a study of blood T cells in healthy people across ages. One entry per CDR3 protein results from TCRdb running MiXCR on the 5' RACE reads. The sample records fewer than 900,000 distinct CDR3 sequences, 35% to 45% being singletons. Input material: blood. The receptors originated from a woman in her fifties or sixties in good health. Both conserved end residues are part of each CDR3. The order of the fields is V gene, CDR3 protein.

TRBV4-1	CASSPWTSSSTDTQYF
TRBV3-1	CASSHPWDTQYF
TRBV4-2	CASSQELSRGFDEQFF
TRBV28	CASSFSVNTQYF
TRBV7-8	CASSSRPGQGTYEQYF
TRBV3-1	CASSQSGVNEQFF
TRBV7-2	CASSPGTTTNEKLFF
TRBV5-1	CASSLIGNEQFF
TRBV12-3/TRBV12-4	CASRRQSYEQYF
TRBV29-1	CSAGGQGGEKLFF
TRBV2	CASSVRASGTDNEQFF
TRBV7-9	CASSFRGREHQETQYF
TRBV7-2	CASSSLAGISYEQYF
TRBV6-2/TRBV6-3	CASSSQLAYEQYF
TRBV7-3	CASSHSGSGRSTDTQYF
TRBV27	CASQKRSSNQPQHF
TRBV25-1	CASTGHGRAEQYF
TRBV5-1	CASSLSSGGGLHEQYF
TRBV6-6	CASSSGGPYEQYF
TRBV29-1	CSVPRDRERSPPHF
TRBV20-1	CSAIVMGGAYNEQFF
TRBV14	CASSQFGGTGGSPLHF
TRBV6-2/TRBV6-3	CASALGLAGAETQYF
TRBV27	CASSLRGMAYNEQFF
TRBV7-2	CASSLSSGDPSASPLHF
TRBV7-2	CASGAWTGTGELFF
TRBV24-1	CATSAGAGGNQPQHF
TRBV7-9	CASSFRTSGGADEQYF
TRBV24-1	CATSDLPDSTDTQYF
TRBV29-1	CSVEDLGQNYGYTF
TRBV20-1	CSARVMDRGFEAFF
TRBV12-3/TRBV12-4	CASSFPGTGGQETQYF
TRBV4-2	CASSQDAGLDYGYTF
TRBV5-1	CASSFRGEQFF
TRBV10-3	CAISDERGHYGEQFF